What follows are 27 T cell receptor beta chains derived from one specimen sequenced in a study of shared clonotypes between healthy human individuals. Using immunoSEQ multiplex PCR, the repertoire was profiled, and TCRdb retains in-frame clones only, with some absent. The sample holds about 710,000 clones, 72% seen once. The material sequenced was memory CD4+ T cells sorted from blood. Subset denoted: CD45RA-negative fraction. Receptors were obtained from a woman younger than 45 in good health.

This clone showed up many times. The chain combines TRBV4-1 with TRBJ2-4; TRBD1 matches at 8 bases. With V trimmed by 3 bases and J by 8 bases, 3 bases remained unmatched. This CDR3 region has 13 residues. CDR1 and CDR2 (germline): MGHRA, YSYEKL. CDR3 sequence: CASSQDRVDIQYF. The CDR3 DNA follows: TGCGCCAGCAGCCAGGACAGGGTGGACATTCAGTACTTC.

The V and J genes are TRBV7-2 and TRBJ2-2; D perhaps matches TRBD2 (7 bases). The V end was cut by 5 bases, the J end by 1 base, with 14 bases between. The CDR3 runs to 16 residues. Germline V gives CDR1 SGHTA, CDR2 FQGNSA. Written as DNA, the CDR3 is TGTGCCAGCAGCCCGGAGGGGGGGCTGAACACCGGGGAGCTGTTTTTT. It specifies CASSPEGGLNTGELFF.

The chain joins TRBV28 to TRBJ1-4, with no clear D. Trimming left V 10 bases short and J 0 bases short, with 12 bases between. Per the germline V gene, CDR1 is MDHEN and CDR2 is SYDVKM. The CDR3 runs to 14 residues. The CDR3 loop reads CATQWVATNEKLFF. The CDR3 DNA is TGTGCCACCCAGTGGGTGGCAACTAATGAAAAACTGTTTTTT.

This clone was picked up one time. The genes are TRBV2 and TRBJ1-3; 9 bases align to TRBD1. The J segment lost 4 bases and the V segment lost 6 bases, leaving 10 bases of the junction unmatched. Germline CDR1 is SNHLY and CDR2 is FYNNEI. The CDR3 length is 16 residues. CDR3 in DNA: TGTGCCAGCAGGAGGCCACAGGGGGCGCGAGGAAACACCATATATTTT. It codes for CASRRPQGARGNTIYF.

The chain has TRBV28 and TRBJ2-7, with TRBD1 matching 9 bases. V gave up 1 base and J gave up 6 bases; unmatched junction bases: 13. The CDR3 is 17 amino acids. Germline V gives CDR1 MDHEN, CDR2 SYDVKM. The CDR3 bases are TGTGCCAGCAGTTTATCGCCGGGACAGGGAATTTTCGGCGAGCAGTACTTC. Its protein product is CASSLSPGQGIFGEQYF.

Of note for this clone: The identical CDR3 is also encoded by other nucleotide sequences in the sample. V is TRBV30 and J is TRBJ1-5, with D hard to call. The CDR3 is made up of 13 amino acids. Trimming cost V 1 base and J 2 bases, with 6 bases left between them. CDR1 is GTSNPN, CDR2 SVGIG, per germline (reference sequence). Written as DNA, the CDR3 is TGTGCCTGGAGTGCCGGGGGCAATCAGCCCCAGCATTTT. Translation gives CAWSAGGNQPQHF.

For this clone: Germline and junction disagree at one end, which may indicate a read error. The V call is TRBV2, the J call TRBJ2-5; a weak D match, TRBD2 (5 bases). Germline CDR1 SNHLY, CDR2 FYNNEI. The CDR3 contains 11 residues. The CDR3 spells CASRRSRGFDF. The CDR3 nucleotides read TGTGCCAGCAGAAGAAGTAGAGGGTTTGACTTC. Using reference TRBV2 and TRBJ2-5 for the parts outside the CDR3, the full variable domain is EPEVTQTPSHQVTQMGQEVILRCVPISNHLYFYWYRQILGQKVEFLVSFYNNEISEKSEIFDDQFSVERPDGSNFTLKIRSTKLEDSAMYFCASRRSRGFDFGPGTRLLVL.

The gene calls are TRBV29-1 and TRBJ2-3, with a possible D match to TRBD2 (6 bases). The germline gives CDR1 SQVTM, CDR2 ANQGSEA. The CDR3 has 12 amino acids. V lost 4 bases to trimming and J lost 2 bases, with 7 bases between them. The CDR3 sequence is CSVVRDTDTQYF. The CDR3 DNA follows: TGCAGCGTTGTGCGGGACACAGATACGCAGTATTTT.

The genes are TRBV5-1 and TRBJ2-1; 8 nucleotides match TRBD2. CDR3 length: 18 amino acids. CDR1 is SGHRS, CDR2 YFSETQ, per germline. Trimming removed 0 bases from V and 5 bases from J; junction bases left unmatched: 13. CDR3 nucleotide sequence: TGCGCCAGCAGCTTGGCGGGCGTCGTTTTAGCGGGAAACAATGAGCAGTTCTTC. This sequence encodes CASSLAGVVLAGNNEQFF.

This chain links TRBV28 with TRBJ1-5, with D perhaps matching TRBD1 (5 bases). CDR3 length equals 17 residues. Germline CDR1 MDHEN, CDR2 SYDVKM. V shed 1 base and J shed 3 bases, with 16 bases lying between them. Here the CDR3 DNA reads TGTGCCAGCAGTTTATACAGGAGGGTGCTTCCCAATCAGCCCCAGCATTTT. Residues: CASSLYRRVLPNQPQHF.

J is TRBJ1-3 and V is TRBV5-1; D perhaps matches TRBD1 (6 bases). Germline V gives CDR1 SGHRS, CDR2 YFSETQ. The CDR3 loop spans 14 amino acids. The germline V and J ends were trimmed by 4 bases and 3 bases, with 11 bases remaining between them. The CDR3 loop is CASSPWDNGNTIYF. In nucleotides, the CDR3 is TGCGCCAGCAGCCCGTGGGACAATGGAAACACCATATATTTT.

The rearrangement joins TRBV14 to TRBJ2-1; D gene uncertain. CDR1 is SGHDN, CDR2 FVKESK, per germline. Trimming pared 0 bases from V and 10 bases from J, leaving 13 bases between. The CDR3 has 14 amino acids. CDR3 amino acids: CASSQEGLRSEQFF. The DNA for the CDR3 is TGTGCCAGCAGCCAAGAAGGTCTGCGCAGCGAGCAGTTCTTC.

V is TRBV7-9 and J is TRBJ2-3, with a tentative D call TRBD1 (5 bases). Germline V gene data show CDR1 as SEHNR and CDR2 as FQNEAQ (reference sequence). V was shortened by 5 bases and J by 0 bases, with 21 bases between the two germline ends. This CDR3 contains 18 residues. The DNA for the CDR3 is TGTGCCAGCAGCGGACGACAGAGTTCCGTTTCTAGCACAGATACGCAGTATTTT. As protein: CASSGRQSSVSSTDTQYF. Using reference TRBV7-9 and TRBJ2-3 for the parts outside the CDR3, the full variable domain is DTGVSQNPRHKITKRGQNVTFRCDPISEHNRLYWYRQTLGQGPEFLTYFQNEAQLEKSRLLSDRFSAERPKGSFSTLEIQRTEQGDSAMYLCASSGRQSSVSSTDTQYFGPGTRLTVL.

The chain recombines TRBV6-6 with TRBJ1-1, with D unclear. Germline CDR1 MNHNY, CDR2 SVGAGI (reference sequence). Trimming left V 4 bases short and J 1 base short, with 7 bases between. There are 13 residues in the CDR3. CDR3 sequence: CASSFGPNTEAFF. The CDR3 DNA reads as TGTGCCAGCAGTTTCGGCCCGAACACTGAAGCTTTCTTT.

The J gene is TRBJ1-5, the V gene TRBV30, with a tentative D call TRBD1 (5 bases). Germline CDR1 reads GTSNPN; CDR2 reads SVGIG (reference sequence). Trimming removed 2 bases from V and 4 bases from J, with 12 bases in between. The CDR3 contains 14 residues. CDR3 bases: TGTGCCTGGAGTCTGCAGGGTGGAAATCAGCCCCAGCATTTT. This codes for CAWSLQGGNQPQHF.

This chain uses TRBV11-2 with TRBJ2-1, with a tentative D call TRBD2 (5 bases). CDR1 and CDR2 from the germline V gene are SGHAT and FQNNGV. The CDR3 loop spans 16 amino acids. The V end was cut by 1 base, the J end by 6 bases, with 16 bases between. CDR3 bases: TGTGCCAGCAGCTTAGTCCTCGGGCTTCGGGGCAATGAGCAGTTCTTC. It translates to CASSLVLGLRGNEQFF.

This clone was detected only a few times. The chain couples TRBV7-9 to TRBJ2-1, with D possibly being TRBD2 (5 bases). V was shortened by 1 base and J by 2 bases, with 15 bases between the two germline ends. CDR3 length equals 17 residues. Germline V gives CDR1 SEHNR, CDR2 FQNEAQ (reference sequence). CDR3 nucleotides: TGTGCCAGCAGCTTAGTGCATTCGGACTCAGCCTACAATGAGCAGTTCTTC. Amino acid sequence: CASSLVHSDSAYNEQFF.

As DNA, the CDR3 is TGCGCCAGCAGCCAAGAGACAGGGCCCGGGGGCTACACCTTC. Translating gives CASSQETGPGGYTF. This chain joins TRBV5-1 and TRBJ1-2, with 7 bases that match TRBD1. Germline V gene lookup returns CDR1 SGHRS and CDR2 YFSETQ. The CDR3 length is 14 residues. V lost 4 bases, J lost 8 bases, and 11 bases stayed unmatched.

This clone showed up just a few times. The chain recombines TRBV5-1 with TRBJ2-7, with TRBD1 matching 7 bases. In germline, CDR1 is SGHRS, CDR2 YFSETQ. The CDR3 runs 14 residues. The V segment lost 1 base and the J segment 7 bases; nucleotides outside the gene matches: 8. The CDR3 sequence is CASSLMQGVGEQYF. DNA for the CDR3: TGCGCCAGCAGCTTGATGCAGGGGGTGGGTGAGCAGTACTTC.

This clone was seen more than once but under ten times. The rearrangement links TRBV27 to TRBJ1-2; the D gene is possibly TRBD1 (5 bases). The CDR3 has 15 residues. V was trimmed by 5 bases and J by 0 bases, leaving 13 bases between them. Germline V gene lookup returns CDR1 MNHEY and CDR2 SMNVEV (reference sequence). The DNA for the CDR3 is TGTGCCAGCAGTCCCCTTGACAGTTCTAACTATGGCTACACCTTC. This translates into CASSPLDSSNYGYTF.

This clone appeared a few times. V is TRBV2 and J is TRBJ1-5, with TRBD1 as a possible D gene (6 bases). V lost 5 bases, J lost 0 bases, and 11 bases lay in between. Germline CDR1 SNHLY, CDR2 FYNNEI. This CDR3 has 15 amino acids. In DNA form, the CDR3 reads TGTGCCAGCAGTTCGGACAGTCATAGCAATCAGCCCCAGCATTTT. Its protein is CASSSDSHSNQPQHF.

For the CDR3, the DNA is TGTGCCAGCAGCGAGAGTACAAAGAGCTCCTATGGCTACACCTTC. Its translation: CASSESTKSSYGYTF. The chain carries TRBV28 and TRBJ1-2, with D unclear. The V and J ends lost 6 bases and 4 bases respectively, with 18 bases between them. This CDR3 spans 15 amino acids. Per the germline V gene, CDR1 is MDHEN and CDR2 is SYDVKM.

The V and J genes are TRBV7-4 and TRBJ1-4; D uncertain. The germline gives CDR1 SGHVT, CDR2 SQSDAQ. The CDR3 extends over 15 amino acids. Trimming pared 1 base from V and 5 bases from J, leaving 11 bases between. The CDR3 protein is CASSLDRGTNEKLFF. The CDR3 nucleotides are TGTGCCAGCAGCTTAGATCGGGGTACGAATGAAAAACTGTTTTTT.

Comments on this clone: Different DNA sequences within this sample yield the same CDR3. The V gene is TRBV18, the J gene TRBJ2-3; no definite D call. V dropped 6 bases and J dropped 0 bases, with 7 bases sitting between them. The CDR3 totals 13 residues. From germline, CDR1 is KGHSH and CDR2 LQKENI. The DNA of the CDR3 is TGTGCCAGCTCCCTGGGTAGCACAGATACGCAGTATTTT. Translated: CASSLGSTDTQYF.

V is TRBV7-9 and J is TRBJ2-2, with D unresolved. The CDR3 runs to 13 residues. The germline V gene encodes CDR1 SEHNR and CDR2 FQNEAQ (reference sequence). V was trimmed by 6 bases and J by 7 bases, leaving 12 bases between them. CDR3 sequence (DNA): TGTGCCAGCAGGGGTCTCTGGGTCGGGGAGCTGTTTTTT. This gives the protein CASRGLWVGELFF.

This clone has a single count. The sample carries other DNA sequences with the same CDR3. The CDR3 nucleotides are TGTGCCAGCAGCCCCGAGGGCACCGGGGAGCTGTTTTTT. Its protein is CASSPEGTGELFF. The V call is TRBV7-9, the J call TRBJ2-2; D perhaps matches TRBD2 (5 bases). Trimming shortened V by 5 bases and J by 4 bases, and 8 bases separated the two germline ends. The germline CDR1 and CDR2 sequences are SEHNR and FQNEAQ (reference sequence). This CDR3 contains 13 residues.

The rearrangement uses TRBV7-2 and TRBJ2-1; 9 nucleotides align to TRBD1. This CDR3 contains 15 residues. In germline, CDR1 is SGHTA, CDR2 FQGNSA. V lost 6 bases and J lost 7; bases outside the gene matches: 10. The CDR3 DNA reads as TGTGCCAGCAGACTCCCGGGGACAGGGTGGAATGAGCAGTTCTTC. It is translated as CASRLPGTGWNEQFF.